Detailed here is one TCR beta chain. In this sample, this clonotype turned up a few times. Its antigen is not yet known. The sample holds no much larger clone one base away, and base qualities are not on file. This record belongs to a study of CD8 T cells in ankylosing spondylitis listed by TCRdb under 2017. The study in broad terms: The study profiled T cell receptor beta repertoires in healthy donors and ankylosing spondylitis patients to find disease-linked TCR variants. The full study cohort comprised 25 ankylosing spondylitis patients and roughly 100 healthy donors. Peripheral blood was sampled, and synovial fluid was additionally collected from ankylosing spondylitis patients.

The sequencer was an Illumina HiSeq 2500. Quantitative 5'-RACE with molecular barcodes was the method used to prepare the TCR beta libraries. On the authors' methods: Disease-linked TCR variants were identified with a new computational method built on a probabilistic model of VDJ rearrangement. TCRdb ran its own pipeline on the public reads, namely fastp trimming at Q25 and MiXCR clone calling, and kept in-frame beta chains. Identical CDR3 proteins give one entry, which carries the most common genes and DNA. In this record, the V and J calls reflect TCRdb's handling and not the investigators' own analysis. In this sample the table shows more than 300,000 distinct CDR3 sequences, roughly 8% of which occur a single time. In total, the top ten clones hold more than 14% of the sample. What the study reported, not specific to this receptor: The disease-linked clones were reported as significantly enriched in matched synovial fluid samples from ankylosing spondylitis patients. Some motif variants were previously reported in synovial fluid and blood of reactive arthritis patients, suggesting common disease-initiation mechanisms. A TCR beta motif made up of several highly homologous amino acid variants appeared to be characteristic of blood from ankylosing spondylitis patients. A CD8+ phenotype was shown by the disease-linked clones, which were found at relatively low frequencies in peripheral blood.

This clonotype was sampled from a male donor with ankylosing spondylitis. Sequencing used blood, either unsorted or a sorted T cell fraction (not recorded which).

The DNA is as follows: TGCGCCAGCAGCTTGTCTCCGGGGGAAGAGACCCAGTACTTC. Its protein reads: CASSLSPGEETQYF. The chain couples TRBV5-1 to TRBJ2-5; matching of 6 bases hints at TRBD2 as the D gene. Trimming costs V 1 base and J 3 bases, and their ends lie 10 bases apart. The cysteine opens and the phenylalanine closes a CDR3 of 14 amino acids. Just the 42-base CDR3 DNA is kept, in frame starting at base 1. Via the germline V gene, CDR1 is SGHRS and CDR2 YFSETQ. Beyond the CDR3, the reference TRBV5-1 and TRBJ2-5 genes provide the residues; the full variable domain reads: KAGVTQTPRYLIKTRGQQVTLSCSPISGHRSVSWYQQTPGQGLQFLFEYFSETQRNKGNFPGRFSGRQFSNSRSEMNVSTLELGDSALYLCASSLSPGEETQYFGPGTRLLVL.